This is a list of T cell receptor beta chains from one sample in a study of a mutant IDH1 vaccine in newly diagnosed glioma. The method was immunoSEQ multiplex PCR; TCRdb's version includes in-frame clones alone and lacks a portion of them. The sample consists of tens of thousands of clones, 65% to 85% of them appearing once. The sample was PBMCs, taken from a glioma patient treated with radiotherapy, temozolomide or both. These TCRs come from a man aged 18 to 29 with glioma. CDR3s include the opening cysteine and the closing phenylalanine or tryptophan. A D gene is named only where the DNA matches it firmly. A clone size is listed for some rows: how often the clone was seen (once, few, many), or a class if it is expanded.

J gene: TRBJ2-7; D gene: .; clone size: .; V gene: TRBV6-5; CDR3 DNA: TGTGCCAGCAGTCCCGTTGGCGGAGTAAACGAGCAGTACTTC; CDR3 protein: CASSPVGGVNEQYF
J gene: TRBJ2-7; D gene: .; clone size: .; V gene: TRBV7-9; CDR3 DNA: TGTGCCAGCAGCCCTCCACACTACGAGCAGTACTTC; CDR3 protein: CASSPPHYEQYF
J gene: TRBJ1-2; D gene: .; clone size: many; V gene: TRBV4-1; CDR3 DNA: TGCGCCAGCAGCCAAGATCTTGGAGGGAACTATGGCTACACCTTC; CDR3 protein: CASSQDLGGNYGYTF
J gene: TRBJ2-3; D gene: .; clone size: .; V gene: TRBV4-3; CDR3 DNA: TGCGCCAGCAGCCAAGCCCCTCGGGGCCCGACCACAGATACGCAGTATTTT; CDR3 protein: CASSQAPRGPTTDTQYF
J gene: TRBJ2-7; D gene: .; clone size: .; V gene: TRBV28; CDR3 DNA: TGTGCCAGCAGTTTCGCCCCAGGACCCTACGAGCAGTACTTC; CDR3 protein: CASSFAPGPYEQYF
J gene: TRBJ1-2; D gene: .; clone size: .; V gene: TRBV2; CDR3 DNA: TGTGCCAGCAGTGAATCGGGCAGAGCCTGGGGCTATGGCTACACCTTC; CDR3 protein: CASSESGRAWGYGYTF
J gene: TRBJ1-2; D gene: .; clone size: .; V gene: TRBV30; CDR3 DNA: TGTGCCTTACGGGCAGGGTCTGAGTTCGGCACCTTC; CDR3 protein: CALRAGSEFGTF
J gene: TRBJ2-2; D gene: .; clone size: .; V gene: TRBV6-5; CDR3 DNA: TGTGCCAGCAGTACCCGATTCCGGGGAGGCGGGGAGCTGTTTTTT; CDR3 protein: CASSTRFRGGGELFF
J gene: TRBJ2-7; D gene: .; clone size: few; V gene: TRBV11-2; CDR3 DNA: TGTGCCAGCAGTTTTTTGTCTGACGAGCAGTACTTC; CDR3 protein: CASSFLSDEQYF
J gene: TRBJ2-7; D gene: .; clone size: .; V gene: TRBV5-4; CDR3 DNA: TGTGCCAGCCGCGTCAGGGGATCGTATGAGCAGTACTTC; CDR3 protein: CASRVRGSYEQYF
J gene: TRBJ2-6; D gene: .; clone size: .; V gene: TRBV4-2; CDR3 DNA: TGTGCCAGCAGCCAAGATCTCGCCTCTGGGGCCAACGTCCTGACTTTC; CDR3 protein: CASSQDLASGANVLTF
J gene: TRBJ1-2; D gene: TRBD1; clone size: .; V gene: TRBV9; CDR3 DNA: TGTGCCAGCAGCGGTGCCGGGACAGACTATGGCTACACCTTC; CDR3 protein: CASSGAGTDYGYTF
J gene: TRBJ1-4; D gene: TRBD1; clone size: .; V gene: TRBV15; CDR3 DNA: TGTGCCACCAGCAGAGATAGGGCAGGGGGGGGTGAAAAACTGTTTTTT; CDR3 protein: CATSRDRAGGGEKLFF
J gene: TRBJ1-3; D gene: TRBD1; clone size: .; V gene: TRBV7-9; CDR3 DNA: TGTGCCAGCAGCTTAGGAGGACAGGCCGGAAACACCATATATTTT; CDR3 protein: CASSLGGQAGNTIYF
J gene: TRBJ2-7; D gene: .; clone size: .; V gene: TRBV5-6; CDR3 DNA: TGTGCCAGCAGCTTGGCCGTGCACGAGCAGTACTTC; CDR3 protein: CASSLAVHEQYF
J gene: TRBJ2-5; D gene: .; clone size: .; V gene: TRBV13; CDR3 DNA: TGTGCCAGCAGCTTACGGGACAACCAGTACCAAGAGACCCAGTACTTC; CDR3 protein: CASSLRDNQYQETQYF
J gene: TRBJ2-3; D gene: .; clone size: .; V gene: TRBV6-5; CDR3 DNA: TGTGCCAGCAGTTACTCGACAGCTAGCACAGATACGCAGTATTTT; CDR3 protein: CASSYSTASTDTQYF
J gene: TRBJ2-4; D gene: .; clone size: .; V gene: TRBV30; CDR3 DNA: TGTGCCTGGAGCCGAGGGGCGGTGGCCAAAAACATTCAGTACTTC; CDR3 protein: CAWSRGAVAKNIQYF
J gene: TRBJ1-1; D gene: .; clone size: .; V gene: TRBV4-1; CDR3 DNA: TGCGCCAGCAGCCAGCCAAACTCCGCCAGGACGGAAGCTTTCTTT; CDR3 protein: CASSQPNSARTEAFF
J gene: TRBJ1-1; D gene: TRBD1; clone size: .; V gene: TRBV6-5; CDR3 DNA: TGTGCCAGCAGTCGGGACAGCCACGGGCGAGCTTTCTTT; CDR3 protein: CASSRDSHGRAFF
J gene: TRBJ1-4; D gene: TRBD1; clone size: .; V gene: TRBV4-3; CDR3 DNA: TGCGCCAGCAGCCAAAGGGGGGGACAGATGGATGAAAAACTGTTTTTT; CDR3 protein: CASSQRGGQMDEKLFF
J gene: TRBJ2-1; D gene: TRBD2; clone size: .; V gene: TRBV28; CDR3 DNA: TGTGCCAGCAGTTTATTGTGGGCTAGCGGGAGGGAATCCTACAATGAGCAGTTCTTC; CDR3 protein: CASSLLWASGRESYNEQFF
J gene: TRBJ1-1; D gene: .; clone size: .; V gene: TRBV7-2; CDR3 DNA: TGTGCCAGCAGCTTATGGGCCTCTGGGGAAGCTTTCTTT; CDR3 protein: CASSLWASGEAFF
J gene: TRBJ1-2; D gene: .; clone size: once; V gene: TRBV6-5; CDR3 DNA: TGTGCCAGCAGCTCGACAAAGAACTATGGCTACACCTTC; CDR3 protein: CASSSTKNYGYTF
J gene: TRBJ2-3; D gene: TRBD1; clone size: .; V gene: TRBV2; CDR3 DNA: TGTGCCAGCAGCGGGGACAGATCCACAGATACGCAGTATTTT; CDR3 protein: CASSGDRSTDTQYF
J gene: TRBJ1-2; D gene: TRBD1; clone size: .; V gene: TRBV27; CDR3 DNA: TGTGCCAGCAGTTTCGGACAGGGGAACTATGGCTACACCTTC; CDR3 protein: CASSFGQGNYGYTF
J gene: TRBJ1-5; D gene: .; clone size: few; V gene: TRBV30; CDR3 DNA: TGTGCCTGGAGTCCCGGACACCATAGCAATCAGCCCCAGCATTTT; CDR3 protein: CAWSPGHHSNQPQHF
J gene: TRBJ1-2; D gene: .; clone size: .; V gene: TRBV4-1; CDR3 DNA: TGCGCCAGCAGCCAAATAGGGAACTATGGCTACACCTTC; CDR3 protein: CASSQIGNYGYTF
J gene: TRBJ2-7; D gene: .; clone size: once; V gene: TRBV4-3; CDR3 DNA: TGCGCCAGCAGCCAAGTGGAACAGGGATCCTACGAGCAGTACTTC; CDR3 protein: CASSQVEQGSYEQYF
J gene: TRBJ1-4; D gene: .; clone size: once; V gene: TRBV4-3; CDR3 DNA: TGCGCCAGCAGCCAAGATGGTCCCCGACACTTAATGACGGATGAAAAACTGTTTTTT; CDR3 protein: CASSQDGPRHLMTDEKLFF
J gene: TRBJ1-6; D gene: .; clone size: few; V gene: TRBV27; CDR3 DNA: TGTGCCAGCAGCCCCCTGCGGGGGGTAAGGTCACCCCTCCACTTT; CDR3 protein: CASSPLRGVRSPLHF
J gene: TRBJ1-1; D gene: .; clone size: .; V gene: TRBV19; CDR3 DNA: TGTGCCAGTAGCCAGAACACTGAAGCTTTCTTT; CDR3 protein: CASSQNTEAFF
J gene: TRBJ2-5; D gene: TRBD2; clone size: .; V gene: TRBV2; CDR3 DNA: TGTGCCAGCGGTGGTAGCGGGAGAGGTGTGACCCAGTACTTC; CDR3 protein: CASGGSGRGVTQYF
J gene: TRBJ2-7; D gene: .; clone size: .; V gene: TRBV19; CDR3 DNA: TGTGCCAGTCAACAGCGACCCTACGAGCAGTACTTC; CDR3 protein: CASQQRPYEQYF
J gene: TRBJ1-2; D gene: .; clone size: .; V gene: TRBV5-4; CDR3 DNA: TGTGCCAGCAGCTACGGGGAACAGGCAGTTCATGGCTACACCTTC; CDR3 protein: CASSYGEQAVHGYTF
J gene: TRBJ2-3; D gene: .; clone size: .; V gene: TRBV7-6; CDR3 DNA: TGTGCCAGCAGCTTAGCTGGCGGGGCAACGCAGTATTTT; CDR3 protein: CASSLAGGATQYF
J gene: TRBJ2-6; D gene: TRBD2; clone size: .; V gene: TRBV7-9; CDR3 DNA: TGTGCCAGCAGCTCTTTACTAGCGGGGTCAATGGCCGGGGCCAACGTCCTGACTTTC; CDR3 protein: CASSSLLAGSMAGANVLTF
J gene: TRBJ1-2; D gene: .; clone size: .; V gene: TRBV25-1; CDR3 DNA: TGTGCCAGCAGTCGACTTGGGGGAAACTATGGCTACACCTTC; CDR3 protein: CASSRLGGNYGYTF
J gene: TRBJ2-7; D gene: .; clone size: .; V gene: TRBV28; CDR3 DNA: TGTGCCAGTTCCGTAGACGAGCAGTACTTC; CDR3 protein: CASSVDEQYF
J gene: TRBJ1-1; D gene: .; clone size: once; V gene: TRBV13; CDR3 DNA: TGTGCCAGCAGCTTAGGGACAGCCGCTTTTGAAGCTTTCTTT; CDR3 protein: CASSLGTAAFEAFF
J gene: TRBJ2-7; D gene: TRBD2; clone size: few; V gene: TRBV9; CDR3 DNA: TGTGCCAGCAGCGTGATGACTAGCAGCGAGCAGTACTTC; CDR3 protein: CASSVMTSSEQYF
J gene: TRBJ1-2; D gene: .; clone size: .; V gene: TRBV7-8; CDR3 DNA: TGTGCCAGCAGCTTAGGTCGGCAAAACTATGGCTACACCTTC; CDR3 protein: CASSLGRQNYGYTF
J gene: TRBJ1-2; D gene: .; clone size: once; V gene: TRBV5-1; CDR3 DNA: TGCGCCAGCAGCTTGGCCCCGGGAAGTAACGGCTACACCTTC; CDR3 protein: CASSLAPGSNGYTF
J gene: TRBJ2-1; D gene: TRBD1; clone size: .; V gene: TRBV5-6; CDR3 DNA: TGTGCCAGCAGCTCCCTGGGACAGGGGGACAATGAGCAGTTCTTC; CDR3 protein: CASSSLGQGDNEQFF
J gene: TRBJ2-5; D gene: .; clone size: .; V gene: TRBV18; CDR3 DNA: TGTGCCAGCTCACTCGGGAGCAGTGGTGAGACCCAGTACTTC; CDR3 protein: CASSLGSSGETQYF
J gene: TRBJ2-2; D gene: TRBD2; clone size: .; V gene: TRBV7-9; CDR3 DNA: TGTGCCAGCAGCTTGGGACTAGCGAACACCGGGGAGCTGTTTTTT; CDR3 protein: CASSLGLANTGELFF
J gene: TRBJ2-1; D gene: TRBD2; clone size: .; V gene: TRBV5-1; CDR3 DNA: TGCGCCAGCAGCTGGGGCGGGACTAGCGGGAGTGGTAATGAGCAGTTCTTC; CDR3 protein: CASSWGGTSGSGNEQFF
J gene: TRBJ2-5; D gene: .; clone size: .; V gene: TRBV27; CDR3 DNA: TGTGCCAGCAGTCCCCTACCCGCCCTAAAGAGGAACAACGTCCCGAATAGAGTGACCCAGTACTTC; CDR3 protein: CASSPLPALKRNNVPNRVTQYF
J gene: TRBJ1-2; D gene: .; clone size: .; V gene: TRBV29-1; CDR3 DNA: TGCAGCGTGGAGGGAAGTCCCTCGGTCTATGGCTACACCTTC; CDR3 protein: CSVEGSPSVYGYTF
J gene: TRBJ1-4; D gene: .; clone size: .; V gene: TRBV6-5; CDR3 DNA: TGTGCCAGCAGTTACTCAGGGTCAGGCGAAAAACTGTTTTTT; CDR3 protein: CASSYSGSGEKLFF
J gene: TRBJ1-2; D gene: TRBD1; clone size: .; V gene: TRBV7-2; CDR3 DNA: TGTGCCAGCAGCTTAGACCGGGACAGGGCTTATGGCTACACCTTC; CDR3 protein: CASSLDRDRAYGYTF
J gene: TRBJ1-3; D gene: .; clone size: .; V gene: TRBV6-1; CDR3 DNA: TGTGCCAGCACGTCACGATCTGGGGCTGGAAACACCATATATTTT; CDR3 protein: CASTSRSGAGNTIYF
J gene: TRBJ1-5; D gene: .; clone size: .; V gene: TRBV6-4; CDR3 DNA: TGTGCCAGCAGTGCGGGGAGCAATCAGCCCCAGCATTTT; CDR3 protein: CASSAGSNQPQHF
J gene: TRBJ1-2; D gene: TRBD1; clone size: .; V gene: TRBV9; CDR3 DNA: TGTGCCAGCAGCTTGGGACAGGGTCCCTATGGCTACACCTTC; CDR3 protein: CASSLGQGPYGYTF